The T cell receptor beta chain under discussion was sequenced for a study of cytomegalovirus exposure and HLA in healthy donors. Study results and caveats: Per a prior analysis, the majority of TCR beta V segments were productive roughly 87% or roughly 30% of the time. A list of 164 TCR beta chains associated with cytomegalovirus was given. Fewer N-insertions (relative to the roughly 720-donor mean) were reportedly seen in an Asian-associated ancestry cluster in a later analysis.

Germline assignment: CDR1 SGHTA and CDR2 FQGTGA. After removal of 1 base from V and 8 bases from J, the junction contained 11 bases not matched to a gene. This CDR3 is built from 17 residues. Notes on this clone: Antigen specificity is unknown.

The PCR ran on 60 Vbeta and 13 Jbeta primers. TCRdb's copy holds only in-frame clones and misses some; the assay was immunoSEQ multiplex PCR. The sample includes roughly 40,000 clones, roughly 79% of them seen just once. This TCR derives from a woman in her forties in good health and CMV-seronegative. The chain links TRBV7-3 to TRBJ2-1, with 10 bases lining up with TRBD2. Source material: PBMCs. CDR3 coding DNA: TGTGCCAGCAGCTTAAATCCCACTAGCGGGATAAACCATGAGCAGTTCTTC. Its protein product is CASSLNPTSGINHEQFF.